Below are 22 T cell receptor beta chains sequenced from a single sample in a study of T cells in Graves' hyperthyroidism and ophthalmopathy. What was amplified from RNA transcripts were TCR beta CDR3 regions. Primed by the HTBI set, a first-round RT-PCR was run on the TCR CDR3. TCRdb used MiXCR to reprocess the multiplex PCR reads, holding one entry per CDR3 protein. Among a few hundred thousand distinct CDR3 sequences listed, 14% to 15% were seen once. The sequenced sample was blood. These receptors came from a woman aged 30 to 39 with Graves' hyperthyroidism.

The J gene is TRBJ1-2, the V gene TRBV5-1; D perhaps matches TRBD1 (5 bases). The CDR3 extends over 15 amino acids. V was cut by 1 base and J by 4 bases, with 14 bases left in between. CDR1 is SGHRS, CDR2 YFSETQ, per germline. CDR3 DNA: TGCGCCAGCAGCTTGTCCCCAGGGTTGGGCTATGGCTACACCTTC. Encoded protein: CASSLSPGLGYGYTF. Supplemented by reference TRBV5-1 and TRBJ1-2, the full variable domain reads KAGVTQTPRYLIKTRGQQVTLSCSPISGHRSVSWYQQTPGQGLQFLFEYFSETQRNKGNFPGRFSGRQFSNSRSEMNVSTLELGDSALYLCASSLSPGLGYGYTFGSGTRLTVV.

The chain has TRBV7-8 and TRBJ1-2, with TRBD1 identical over 9 bases. CDR3 length equals 17 residues. Per the germline V gene, CDR1 is SGHVS and CDR2 is FQNEAQ. V gave up 2 bases and J gave up 0 bases; unmatched junction bases: 7. The CDR3 is CASSLSRQGEANYGYTF. Here the CDR3 DNA reads TGTGCCAGCAGCTTAAGCCGACAGGGGGAGGCTAACTATGGCTACACCTTC. Combining the CDR3 with reference TRBV7-8 and TRBJ1-2 gives the whole variable domain GAGVSQSPRYKVAKRGQDVALRCDPISGHVSLFWYQQALGQGPEFLTYFQNEAQLDKSGLPSDRFFAERPEGSVSTLKIQRTQQEDSAVYLCASSLSRQGEANYGYTFGSGTRLTVV.

The table lists this clonotype with a few counts. The chain employs TRBV4-1 and TRBJ2-1; D may be TRBD2 (5 bases). The germline V gene encodes CDR1 MGHRA and CDR2 YSYEKL. The ends were cut back, 6 bases at V and 7 bases at J, with 22 bases in the middle. The CDR3 consists of 16 residues. CDR3 in amino acids: CASSQSLDYLLNEQFF. The CDR3 nucleotides read TGCGCCAGCAGTCAATCCCTTGACTACCTCCTTAATGAGCAGTTCTTC.

This sequence joins TRBV9 and TRBJ2-1; tentatively, D is TRBD2 (5 bases). From germline, CDR1 is SGDLS and CDR2 YYNGEE. V was trimmed by 2 bases and J by 4 bases, leaving 16 bases between them. This CDR3 is built from 16 residues. The CDR3 nucleotides read TGTGCCAGCAGCGTGGGAGCGGCTCAACTTTACAATGAGCAGTTCTTC. This sequence encodes CASSVGAAQLYNEQFF.

This clonotype was seen more than once but under ten times. The chain couples TRBV5-1 to TRBJ2-2; possible D gene TRBD1, 5 bases. CDR1 SGHRS and CDR2 YFSETQ come from the germline V gene. V was pared by 4 bases and J by 4 bases, with 20 bases between. The CDR3 is 17 residues long. The CDR3, as DNA: TGCGCCAGCAGCCGTACAGGATTTGATTATTCCACCGGGGAGCTGTTTTTT. This translates into CASSRTGFDYSTGELFF.

The J gene is TRBJ1-4, the V gene TRBV7-2; TRBD1 agrees at 7 bases. This CDR3 spans 17 amino acids. Per the germline V gene, CDR1 is SGHTA and CDR2 is FQGNSA. V was pared by 2 bases and J by 1 base, with 7 bases of the junction left unmatched. In DNA form, the CDR3 reads TGTGCCAGCAGCTTAAGAACAGGGGAAGGAACTAATGAAAAACTGTTTTTT. Amino acids: CASSLRTGEGTNEKLFF.

The chain recombines TRBV4-1 with TRBJ2-1, with 11 bases identical to TRBD2. This CDR3 has 18 residues. With V trimmed by 1 base and J by 3 bases, 8 bases remained unmatched. Germline-derived CDR1 and CDR2 are MGHRA and YSYEKL. CDR3 sequence (DNA): TGCGCCAGCAGCCAAGTTGCTAGCGGGAGGTCCAGCTACAATGAGCAGTTCTTC. Protein product: CASSQVASGRSSYNEQFF.

This clonotype was seen a single time. A read error may explain this, as a much larger clone is one base away. The chain recombines TRBV27 with TRBJ2-5; 8 nucleotides line up with TRBD1. CDR3 size: 16 residues. V lost 4 bases to trimming and J lost 5 bases; unmatched junction nucleotides: 12. CDR1 and CDR2 from the germline V gene are MNHEY and SMNVEV (reference sequence). The CDR3 loop reads CASSSTPMDREETQYF. The CDR3 DNA reads as TGTGCCAGCAGTTCGACTCCCATGGACAGGGAGGAGACCCAGTACTTC.

This clonotype was picked up many times. The V and J genes are TRBV28 and TRBJ2-7; no reliable D call. This CDR3 has 15 amino acids. The V and J ends lost 1 base and 0 bases respectively, with 10 bases between them. Germline V gene sequence: CDR1 MDHEN, CDR2 SYDVKM. CDR3 DNA: TGTGCCAGCAGTTTATCGGCCAAGAGCTCCTACGAGCAGTACTTC. Its protein is CASSLSAKSSYEQYF.

This clonotype was detected many times. The CDR3 DNA reads as TGTGCCAGCAGCTTAGCTCTAGGAGCGGGTGCGGGCGATGAGCAGTTCTTC. The encoded protein is CASSLALGAGAGDEQFF. V is TRBV7-8 and J is TRBJ2-1; possibly TRBD2 for D (6 bases). The germline gives CDR1 SGHVS, CDR2 FQNEAQ. This CDR3 region has 17 residues. Trimming shortened V by 0 bases and J by 8 bases, and 20 bases separated the two germline ends.

This clonotype has at least ten counts. The chain links TRBV5-1 to TRBJ1-4; D not resolved. Per germline, CDR1 SGHRS and CDR2 YFSETQ. V was clipped by 4 bases and J by 3 bases, with 13 bases between them. CDR3 size: 15 residues. In nucleotides, the CDR3 is TGCGCCAGCAGCACCAACCCGGGCCCTAATGAAAAACTGTTTTTT. Translation: CASSTNPGPNEKLFF.

The rearrangement links TRBV15 to TRBJ1-1; 9 positions match TRBD1. The CDR3 length is 15 residues. V was clipped by 7 bases and J by 0 bases; unmatched bases: 6. Germline V lookup: CDR1 LNHNV, CDR2 YYDKDF (reference sequence). The CDR3: CATIPGTGMNTEAFF. In nucleotides, the CDR3 is TGTGCCACCATCCCAGGGACAGGGATGAACACTGAAGCTTTCTTT.

This clonotype has just a few counts. This sequence joins TRBV24-1 and TRBJ2-5; D ambiguous. V lost 4 bases and J lost 4, with 18 bases in between. CDR1 is KGHDR, CDR2 SFDVKD, per germline. The CDR3 is 16 residues long. This CDR3 is CATSDSRIPSRETQYF. The CDR3 DNA reads as TGTGCCACCAGTGACTCGAGGATCCCCTCCCGAGAGACCCAGTACTTC.

There are many counts of this clonotype. The chain is built from TRBV3-1 and TRBJ2-7; the match to TRBD1 covers 8 bases. With V trimmed by 2 bases and J by 5 bases, 2 bases remained unmatched. CDR1 is LGHDT and CDR2 is YNNKEL in the germline V gene (reference sequence). CDR3 length: 13 residues. The DNA for the CDR3 is TGTGCCAGCAGCCAATCGGACAGGGACGAGCAGTACTTC. As protein: CASSQSDRDEQYF.

Turning to this clonotype: Since a much larger clone is just one base distant, this may be a read error. The chain recombines TRBV7-9 with TRBJ1-1, with a possible D match to TRBD1 (5 bases). CDR1 is SEHNR and CDR2 is FQNEAQ in the germline V gene (reference sequence). The CDR3 contains 14 residues. The V end was cut by 0 bases, the J end by 5 bases, with 10 bases between. The CDR3 nucleotides read TGTGCCAGCAGCTTAGCAGGGGCGCGAACTGAAGCTTTCTTT. Translating it yields CASSLAGARTEAFF.

This clonotype was seen repeatedly, ten times or more. This chain uses TRBV20-1 with TRBJ1-4, with a possible D match to TRBD1 (6 bases). Germline CDR1 and CDR2: DFQATT and SNEGSKA (reference sequence). The CDR3 runs 15 residues. V lost 6 bases and J 3 bases, leaving 17 bases between the germline ends. The CDR3 DNA is TGCAGTGCACCGAACCTACAGGGACCTAATGAAAAACTGTTTTTT. Its translation: CSAPNLQGPNEKLFF.

Only a few counts were recorded for this clonotype. This rearrangement joins TRBV6-2 or TRBV6-3 to TRBJ2-7; possible D gene TRBD1, 6 bases. The CDR3 has 11 residues. Trimming shortened V by 5 bases and J by 6 bases, and 8 bases separated the two germline ends. Germline-derived CDR1 and CDR2 are MNHEY and SVGEGT. The CDR3 bases are TGTGCCAGCAGTGACAGGAGCGAGCAGTACTTC. Translated: CASSDRSEQYF.

The genes are TRBV10-2 and TRBJ2-7; no clear D. Germline CDR1 WSHSY, CDR2 SAAADI. The CDR3 is 14 residues long. Trimming left V 7 bases short and J 3 bases short, with 16 bases between. In DNA, the CDR3 is TGCGCCAGCAATGGGATGAGGTTGGACTACGAGCAGTACTTC. Its translation: CASNGMRLDYEQYF.

V is TRBV30 and J is TRBJ1-5; 10 nucleotides agree with TRBD1. With V trimmed by 3 bases and J by 6 bases, 17 bases remained unmatched. The CDR3 contains 18 residues. Per germline, CDR1 GTSNPN and CDR2 SVGIG (reference sequence). CDR3 in DNA: TGTGCCTGGAGCCTTTCCGGGACAGGGGTTTGGGTAGGTCAGCCCCAGCATTTT. The encoded protein is CAWSLSGTGVWVGQPQHF.

This clonotype came up many times. The V gene is TRBV6-1, the J gene TRBJ2-5; 7 nucleotides line up with TRBD1. This CDR3 is built from 16 residues. V was clipped by 0 bases and J by 5 bases; unmatched bases: 9. Germline values: CDR1 MNHNS, CDR2 SASEGT. CDR3 sequence (DNA): TGTGCCAGCAGTGAAGCGCTGTTTCAGGGGGTGGAGACCCAGTACTTC. Translated: CASSEALFQGVETQYF.

This clonotype came up a few times. The chain has TRBV28 and TRBJ1-5, with 10 bases fitting TRBD1. From germline, CDR1 is MDHEN and CDR2 SYDVKM. This CDR3 is built from 14 residues. V lost 8 bases, J lost 6 bases, and 7 bases stayed unmatched. The CDR3 bases are TGTGCCAGCTCGACAGGGGGCCTTATTCAGCCCCAGCATTTT. This encodes CASSTGGLIQPQHF.

This clonotype came up many times. The genes are TRBV28 and TRBJ2-7; 8 bases are shared with TRBD1. The CDR3 loop spans 19 amino acids. Trimming removed 5 bases from V and 2 bases from J; junction bases left unmatched: 20. The germline V gene has CDR1 MDHEN and CDR2 SYDVKM. As DNA, the CDR3 is TGTGCCAGCAGTCCGCACAAAGACGGACAGGGTAGGATCACCTACGAGCAGTACTTC. Translation: CASSPHKDGQGRITYEQYF.